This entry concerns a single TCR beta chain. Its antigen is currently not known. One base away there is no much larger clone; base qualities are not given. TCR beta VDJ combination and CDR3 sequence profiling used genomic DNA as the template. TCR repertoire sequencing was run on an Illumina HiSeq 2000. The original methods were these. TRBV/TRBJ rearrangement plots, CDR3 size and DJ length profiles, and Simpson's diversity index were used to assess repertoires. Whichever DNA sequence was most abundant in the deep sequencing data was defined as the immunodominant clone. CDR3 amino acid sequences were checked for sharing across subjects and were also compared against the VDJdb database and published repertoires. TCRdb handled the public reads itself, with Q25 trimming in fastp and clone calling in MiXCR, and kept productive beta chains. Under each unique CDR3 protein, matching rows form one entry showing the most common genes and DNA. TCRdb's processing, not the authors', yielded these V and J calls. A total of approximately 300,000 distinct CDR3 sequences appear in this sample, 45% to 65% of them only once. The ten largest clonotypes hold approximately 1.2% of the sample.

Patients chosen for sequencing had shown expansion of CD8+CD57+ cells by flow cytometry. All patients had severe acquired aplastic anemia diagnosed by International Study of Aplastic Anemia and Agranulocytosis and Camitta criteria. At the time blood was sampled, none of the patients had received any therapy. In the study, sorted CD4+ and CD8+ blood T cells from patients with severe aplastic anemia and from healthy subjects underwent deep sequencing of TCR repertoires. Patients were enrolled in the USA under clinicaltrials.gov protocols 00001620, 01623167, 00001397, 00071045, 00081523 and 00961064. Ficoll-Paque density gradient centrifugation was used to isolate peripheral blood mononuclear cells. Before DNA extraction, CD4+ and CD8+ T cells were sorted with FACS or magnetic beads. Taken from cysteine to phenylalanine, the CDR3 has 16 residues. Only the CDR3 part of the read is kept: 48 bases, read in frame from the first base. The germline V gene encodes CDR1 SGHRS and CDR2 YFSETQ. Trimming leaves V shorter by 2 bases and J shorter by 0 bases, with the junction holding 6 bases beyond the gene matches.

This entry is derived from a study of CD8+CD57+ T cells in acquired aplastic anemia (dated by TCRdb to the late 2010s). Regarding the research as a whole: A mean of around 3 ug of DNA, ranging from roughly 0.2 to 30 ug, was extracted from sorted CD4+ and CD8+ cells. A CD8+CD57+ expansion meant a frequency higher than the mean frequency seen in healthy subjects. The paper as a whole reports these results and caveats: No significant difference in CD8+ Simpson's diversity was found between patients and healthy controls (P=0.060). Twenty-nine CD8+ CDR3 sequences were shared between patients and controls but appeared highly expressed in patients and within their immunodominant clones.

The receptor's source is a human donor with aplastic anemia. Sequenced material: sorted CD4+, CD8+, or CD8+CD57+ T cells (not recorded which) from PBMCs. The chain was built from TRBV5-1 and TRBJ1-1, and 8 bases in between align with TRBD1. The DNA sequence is TGCGCCAGCAGCTTACAGGGGGGTTCGGTGAACACTGAAGCTTTCTTT. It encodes CASSLQGGSVNTEAFF.